A selection of T cell receptor beta chains follows, all from one sample in a study of T cell responses to AZD1222 COVID-19 vaccine. Sequencing used immunoSEQ multiplex PCR; TCRdb keeps in-frame clones, though not all of them. The sample shows 130,000 to 150,000 clones, over 85% of them seen only once. The sample in question was peripheral blood, obtained on day 0 of AZD1222 vaccination. The receptors come from an adult in good health. Both conserved end residues are part of each CDR3. The D gene is left open where the match is weak. Clone size is stated in some rows and not others, as once, few, many or a class when expanded.

J	D	V	size	CDR3	DNA
TRBJ2-7	TRBD1	TRBV6-5	few	CASSLQGALNEQYF	TGTGCCAGCAGCTTACAGGGGGCTCTCAACGAGCAGTACTTC
TRBJ2-5	TRBD2	TRBV7-8	-	CASSLLAGGPGETQYF	TGTGCCAGCAGCTTACTAGCGGGAGGGCCAGGGGAGACCCAGTACTTC
TRBJ2-1	-	TRBV11-2	-	CASSPGTLSGNEQFF	TGTGCCAGCAGCCCGGGGACCCTCTCGGGCAATGAGCAGTTCTTC
TRBJ1-6	-	TRBV15	-	CATSHSFPDSPLHF	TGTGCCACCAGCCACAGTTTTCCGGATTCACCCCTCCACTTT
TRBJ1-1	-	TRBV14	-	CASSQKTGRNTEAFF	TGTGCCAGCAGCCAGAAAACAGGGCGGAACACTGAAGCTTTCTTT
TRBJ2-1	TRBD1	TRBV11-3	-	CASSFGQGYTYNEQFF	TGTGCCAGCAGCTTTGGACAGGGGTATACCTACAATGAGCAGTTCTTC
TRBJ1-2	TRBD1	TRBV2	few	CASSVADRGHYGYTF	TGTGCCAGCAGTGTTGCGGACAGGGGCCACTATGGCTACACCTTC
TRBJ2-3	-	TRBV28	-	CASSFLGINTQYF	TGTGCCAGCAGTTTTCTCGGGATTAATACGCAGTATTTT
TRBJ1-1	-	TRBV6-5	once	CASSYSELGNTEAFF	TGTGCCAGCAGTTACTCGGAGCTCGGGAACACTGAAGCTTTCTTT
TRBJ2-2	-	TRBV12-3/TRBV12-4	-	CASSLYSGGELFF	TGTGCCAGCAGTTTATACTCTGGCGGGGAGCTGTTTTTT
TRBJ2-5	-	TRBV7-2	-	CASSSRGGGSETQYF	TGTGCCAGCAGCTCGAGAGGGGGTGGATCAGAGACCCAGTACTTC
TRBJ1-1	-	TRBV27	-	CASSLFQNRNTEAFF	TGTGCCAGCAGTTTATTCCAGAACCGGAACACTGAAGCTTTCTTT
TRBJ1-2	-	TRBV28	-	CAGVSRGSGYTF	TGTGCCGGAGTCAGCAGGGGCTCTGGCTACACCTTC
TRBJ1-5	-	TRBV6-1	-	CASSEARWGGDQPQHF	TGTGCCAGCAGTGAAGCGCGTTGGGGGGGGGATCAGCCCCAGCATTTT
TRBJ2-7	-	TRBV2	few	CASNSGHKSYEQYF	TGTGCCAGCAACTCGGGACATAAATCCTACGAGCAGTACTTC
TRBJ2-1	-	TRBV27	few	CASSFNGAWQAAYNEQFF	TGTGCCAGCAGTTTTAATGGCGCGTGGCAGGCAGCCTACAATGAGCAGTTCTTC
TRBJ2-4	-	TRBV3-1/TRBV3-2	once	CASSQGGGNIQYF	TGTGCCAGCAGCCAAGGAGGGGGAAACATTCAGTACTTC
TRBJ2-1	-	TRBV28	few	CASSFSRSYNEQFF	TGTGCCAGCAGTTTCTCCCGATCCTACAATGAGCAGTTCTTC
TRBJ1-3	-	TRBV7-8	-	CASSPRGNTIYF	TGTGCCAGCAGCCCGCGAGGGAACACCATATATTTT
TRBJ1-1	-	TRBV18	-	CASSIGNTEAFF	TGTGCCAGCTCCATCGGCAACACTGAAGCTTTCTTT
TRBJ1-4	-	TRBV19	-	CASRRQSPNEKLFF	TGTGCCAGTAGACGACAGAGTCCGAATGAAAAACTGTTTTTT
TRBJ2-1	-	TRBV5-1	-	CASSSLFLGGSYNEQFF	TGCGCCAGCAGTTCTCTATTCTTGGGAGGCTCCTACAATGAGCAGTTCTTC
TRBJ1-6	-	TRBV28	-	CASSLRSQNSPLHF	TGTGCCAGCAGTTTACGCAGCCAGAATTCACCCCTCCACTTT
TRBJ1-2	-	TRBV20-1	-	CSASRGITNYGYTF	TGCAGTGCTAGTCGGGGGATCACTAACTATGGCTACACCTTC
TRBJ2-2	-	TRBV11-2	-	CASSLDVFKRTDGELFF	TGTGCCAGCAGCTTAGATGTTTTCAAGAGAACAGACGGGGAGCTGTTTTTT
TRBJ1-1	-	TRBV7-8	once	CASSLSPRGTEAFF	TGTGCCAGCAGCTTGTCACCTAGGGGGACTGAAGCTTTCTTT
TRBJ2-3	TRBD2	TRBV5-4	-	CASSRLAVDTDTQYF	TGTGCCAGCAGCCGACTAGCGGTAGACACAGATACGCAGTATTTT
TRBJ2-5	-	TRBV6-2/TRBV6-3	once	CASSSRDTQETQYF	TGTGCCAGCAGTAGCCGGGACACCCAAGAGACCCAGTACTTC
TRBJ2-2	TRBD2	TRBV7-6	once	CASSLVSAGVTGELFF	TGTGCCAGCAGCTTAGTTAGTGCGGGGGTAACCGGGGAGCTGTTTTTT